Presented here are 26 T cell receptor beta chains from one specimen sequenced in a study of CD8 T cells in ankylosing spondylitis. TCRdb called the 5' RACE reads again in MiXCR, with one record for every CDR3 protein. This table has some 40,000 distinct CDR3 sequences, less than 4% appearing once. The sequenced sample consisted of blood, either unsorted or a sorted T cell fraction (not recorded which). These receptors originate from a male donor with ankylosing spondylitis or in good health (not recorded which).

Ten or more counts support this clonotype. CDR3 amino acids: CASTARQGVTGELFF. CDR3 nucleotide sequence: TGTGCCAGCACTGCAAGACAGGGCGTCACCGGGGAGCTGTTTTTT. The chain joins TRBV9 to TRBJ2-2, with 7 positions matching TRBD1. J gave up 4 bases and V 6 bases, and 9 bases lay outside the gene matches. The CDR3 length is 15 residues. Germline V gene sequence: CDR1 SGDLS, CDR2 YYNGEE.

This clonotype has ten or more counts. V and J are TRBV7-9 and TRBJ2-7; D not certain. V dropped 1 base and J dropped 6 bases, with 7 bases sitting between them. The CDR3 length is 12 residues. Germline V gene sequence: CDR1 SEHNR, CDR2 FQNEAQ (reference sequence). In nucleotides, the CDR3 is TGTGCCAGCAGCTTAGGGGCGGTCGAGCAGTACGTC. Translated, it gives CASSLGAVEQYV.

This chain joins TRBV21-1 and TRBJ2-2; the D segment call TRBD2 is taken from the table without a DNA check. TRBV21-1 corresponds to a pseudogene. The CDR3 extends over 19 amino acids. DNA for the CDR3: TGTGCCAGCAGCCCACACAAGGCTAGCGGGGGGCGAGGCACCGGGGAGCTGTTTTTT. It is translated as CASSPHKASGGRGTGELFF.

This clonotype was observed at least ten times. The gene calls are TRBV9 and TRBJ2-1; D may be TRBD1 (5 bases). CDR3 length: 15 residues. Germline CDR1 SGDLS, CDR2 YYNGEE. V was trimmed by 0 bases and J by 9 bases, leaving 16 bases between them. CDR3 protein: CASSVAVGVMGEQFF. The CDR3 nucleotides read TGTGCCAGCAGCGTAGCTGTAGGGGTGATGGGTGAGCAGTTCTTC.

This clonotype was seen many times. V and J are TRBV9 and TRBJ2-1, with 8 positions matching TRBD2. The CDR3 spans 15 residues. V lost 0 bases and J lost 5; bases outside the gene matches: 4. Germline CDR1 and CDR2: SGDLS and YYNGEE. CDR3 in DNA: TGTGCCAGCAGCGTAGATCCGACTAGCGACAATGAGCAGTTCTTC. This translates into CASSVDPTSDNEQFF.

This clonotype was recorded many times. The chain joins TRBV11-2 to TRBJ2-7, with TRBD1 matching over 12 bases. With 3 bases clipped from V and 5 bases from J, the junction kept 14 bases outside the gene matches. This CDR3 comprises 18 residues. The germline CDR1 and CDR2 sequences are SGHAT and FQNNGV. CDR3 region: CASSLVGQGAPSSHEQYV. The CDR3 bases are TGTGCCAGCAGCTTGGTGGGACAGGGGGCTCCGAGCTCGCACGAGCAGTACGTC.

This clonotype occurred many times. The chain recombines TRBV9 with TRBJ2-5; D is possibly TRBD2 (5 bases). The CDR3 totals 13 residues. The V gene's germline CDR1 is SGDLS and CDR2 YYNGEE. V was cut by 0 bases and J by 3 bases, with 6 bases left in between. The CDR3 region has the DNA TGTGCCAGCAGCGTAGGGCGGGAAGAGACCCAGTACTTC. It specifies CASSVGREETQYF.

There are many counts of this clonotype. The genes are TRBV9 and TRBJ1-4; D uncertain. V gave up 5 bases and J gave up 0 bases, with 17 bases separating them. The CDR3 sequence is 17 residues long. Germline V gene lookup returns CDR1 SGDLS and CDR2 YYNGEE. CDR3 loop: CASSRTPSAATNEKLFF. Here the CDR3 DNA reads TGTGCCAGCAGTCGGACGCCGTCGGCAGCAACTAATGAAAAACTGTTTTTT.

There are many counts of this clonotype. The V call is TRBV9, the J call TRBJ1-1; D call uncertain. V was trimmed by 0 bases and J by 1 base, leaving 10 bases between them. CDR1 and CDR2 (germline): SGDLS, YYNGEE. This CDR3 is 15 amino acids long. The CDR3 DNA reads as TGTGCCAGCAGCGTAGGACTCGCAGGGAACACTGAAGCTTTCTTT. Protein product: CASSVGLAGNTEAFF.

This clonotype was seen many times. The chain joins TRBV9 to TRBJ2-2; possibly TRBD1 for D (6 bases). V shed 2 bases and J shed 4 bases, with 12 bases lying between them. CDR1 and CDR2 from the germline V gene are SGDLS and YYNGEE. The CDR3 contains 15 residues. CDR3 nucleotide sequence: TGTGCCAGCAGCGTCAGGGGTCGGGTCACCGGGGAGCTGTTTTTT. It encodes CASSVRGRVTGELFF.

Ten or more counts support this clonotype. The chain has TRBV9 and TRBJ1-3; D is possibly TRBD1 (6 bases). The germline V and J ends were trimmed by 1 base and 1 base, with 9 bases remaining between them. Germline V gene data show CDR1 as SGDLS and CDR2 as YYNGEE. The CDR3 loop spans 15 amino acids. CDR3 protein: CASSVTDSSGNTIYF. The CDR3 DNA is TGTGCCAGCAGCGTAACGGACAGTTCTGGAAACACCATATATTTT.

This clonotype occurred many times. The rearrangement uses TRBV9 and TRBJ2-1; TRBD1 matches 10 bases. With 4 bases clipped from V and 9 bases from J, the junction kept 7 bases outside the gene matches. CDR1 is SGDLS and CDR2 is YYNGEE in the germline V gene. This CDR3 is 14 amino acids long. CDR3 DNA sequence: TGTGCCAGCAGCATTCCGGGACAGGGGACTGAGCAGTTCTTC. Amino acid sequence: CASSIPGQGTEQFF.

At least ten counts were recorded for this clonotype. The rearrangement links TRBV9 to TRBJ2-1, with 8 bases that match TRBD2. The junction had 11 bases not matched to a gene; V was cut back by 3 bases and J by 6 bases. The CDR3 is 16 amino acids. Germline values: CDR1 SGDLS, CDR2 YYNGEE. Here the CDR3 DNA reads TGTGCCAGCAGCGGGGGGGTGGGACTAGGGGCCAATGAGCAGTTCTTC. It specifies CASSGGVGLGANEQFF.

This clonotype was found many times. The CDR3: CASSVAGSDQPQHF. The CDR3 DNA follows: TGTGCCAGCAGCGTAGCCGGGTCTGATCAGCCCCAGCATTTT. The chain employs TRBV9 and TRBJ1-5; D uncertain. The V gene's germline CDR1 is SGDLS and CDR2 YYNGEE. The V and J ends lost 0 bases and 5 bases respectively, with 9 bases between them. This CDR3 has 14 amino acids.

At least ten counts were recorded for this clonotype. The V call is TRBV9, the J call TRBJ2-4; D tentatively reads TRBD1 or TRBD2 (6 bases each). V was cut by 0 bases and J by 2 bases, with 9 bases left in between. Germline V CDR1 and CDR2: SGDLS, YYNGEE. The CDR3 spans 15 residues. The CDR3 region has the DNA TGTGCCAGCAGCGTAGGGGGGGCCTCCAAAAACATTCAGTACTTC. The encoded protein is CASSVGGASKNIQYF.

This clonotype has a count of ten or more. CDR3 DNA: TGTGCCAGCAGCGCTGGACTGGAGCAAGAGACCCAGTACTTC. This encodes CASSAGLEQETQYF. The rearrangement links TRBV9 to TRBJ2-5; possibly TRBD2 for D (5 bases). V was pared by 3 bases and J by 2 bases, with 11 bases between. Per the germline V gene, CDR1 is SGDLS and CDR2 is YYNGEE. The CDR3 sequence is 14 residues long.

The sample holds many counts of this clonotype. The V gene is TRBV9, the J gene TRBJ2-3; D uncertain. The V gene's germline CDR1 is SGDLS and CDR2 YYNGEE. The ends were cut back, 0 bases at V and 0 bases at J, with 11 bases in the middle. CDR3 length: 16 residues. CDR3 sequence reads: CASSVGSSLSTDTQYF. DNA for the CDR3: TGTGCCAGCAGCGTAGGATCAAGTCTGAGCACAGATACGCAGTATTTT.

This clonotype appeared many times. The CDR3 DNA is TGCGCCAGCAGTCCGACCCGGTGTGGGGGGGATTCGGACACAGATACGCAGTATTTT. This translates into CASSPTRCGGDSDTDTQYF. The chain employs TRBV23-1 and TRBJ2-3, with TRBD2 matching over 7 bases. TRBV23-1 is designated an ORF whose function remains uncertain. This CDR3 spans 19 amino acids. With 4 bases clipped from V and 2 bases from J, the junction kept 18 bases outside the gene matches.

This clonotype was counted many times. The chain uses TRBV9 and TRBJ2-2, with TRBD1 matching 8 bases. The CDR3 loop spans 15 amino acids. With V trimmed by 3 bases and J by 6 bases, 7 bases remained unmatched. CDR1 is SGDLS, CDR2 YYNGEE, per germline. DNA for the CDR3: TGTGCCAGCAGCGCCCGCAGGGGGCAGGCCGGGGAGCTGTTTTTT. It yields the protein CASSARRGQAGELFF.

This clonotype was seen at least ten times. The chain combines TRBV9 with TRBJ2-1; 8 bases map to TRBD2. J gave up 1 base and V 1 base, and 1 base lay outside the gene matches. The germline gives CDR1 SGDLS, CDR2 YYNGEE. This CDR3 has 15 residues. The CDR3 region is CASSVTSGSYNEQFF. The CDR3 region has the DNA TGTGCCAGCAGCGTAACTAGCGGTTCCTACAATGAGCAGTTCTTC.

This clonotype was observed at least ten times. V usage is TRBV9 and J usage is TRBJ2-3, with 8 bases aligning to TRBD2. With 4 bases clipped from V and 6 bases from J, the junction kept 13 bases outside the gene matches. The germline gives CDR1 SGDLS, CDR2 YYNGEE. The CDR3 contains 16 residues. This chain's CDR3 is CASSPRGGSNGDTQYF. As DNA, the CDR3 is TGTGCCAGCAGCCCCCGGGGGGGTAGCAATGGGGATACGCAGTATTTT.

This clonotype showed up many times. This sequence joins TRBV9 and TRBJ2-3; D is perhaps TRBD1 (5 bases). Trimming took off 1 base at V and 0 bases at J, with 18 bases between the two ends. This CDR3 contains 18 residues. Germline V gene data show CDR1 as SGDLS and CDR2 as YYNGEE. In DNA, the CDR3 is TGTGCCAGCAGCGTAAGCGCGGCAAGGGGAATTAGCACAGATACGCAGTATTTT. Encoded protein: CASSVSAARGISTDTQYF. The full variable domain, rest sourced from reference TRBV9 and TRBJ2-3, is DSGVTQTPKHLITATGQRVTLRCSPRSGDLSVYWYQQSLDQGLQFLIQYYNGEERAKGNILERFSAQQFPDLHSELNLSSLELGDSALYFCASSVSAARGISTDTQYFGPGTRLTVL.

This clonotype was seen a handful of times. CDR3 in amino acids: CASSVRGLAGGVEQFF. As DNA, the CDR3 is TGTGCCAGCAGCGTTAGGGGGCTAGCGGGAGGGGTTGAGCAGTTCTTC. J is TRBJ2-1 and V is TRBV9; 12 bases agree with TRBD2. J was trimmed by 9 bases and V by 2 bases; bases with no gene match: 9. This CDR3 region has 16 residues. In germline, CDR1 is SGDLS, CDR2 YYNGEE.

This clonotype was seen at least ten times. CDR3 sequence (DNA): TGTGCCAGCAGCGTAGGACTCCACACAGATACGCAGTATTTT. Its protein is CASSVGLHTDTQYF. This chain uses TRBV9 with TRBJ2-3; D unclear. This CDR3 comprises 14 residues. The V end was cut by 0 bases, the J end by 2 bases, with 7 bases between. The germline CDR1 and CDR2 sequences are SGDLS and YYNGEE.

There are a few counts of this clonotype. The chain couples TRBV9 to TRBJ2-3, with a tentative D call TRBD2 (5 bases). Germline loops: CDR1 SGDLS, CDR2 YYNGEE. Trimming took off 4 bases at V and 6 bases at J, with 15 bases between the two ends. The CDR3 spans 14 residues. In DNA form, the CDR3 reads TGTGCCAGCAGCCCCCGGGGTAGCCTCGATACGCAGTATTTT. This sequence encodes CASSPRGSLDTQYF.

This clonotype was recorded many times. V and J are TRBV9 and TRBJ2-1; the D is unclear. The CDR3 runs to 14 residues. Per germline, CDR1 SGDLS and CDR2 YYNGEE. Trimming stripped 0 bases from V and 4 bases from J, with 8 bases between. CDR3 DNA: TGTGCCAGCAGCGTAGAGGAAATTTACAATGAGCAGTTCTTC. Residues: CASSVEEIYNEQFF.